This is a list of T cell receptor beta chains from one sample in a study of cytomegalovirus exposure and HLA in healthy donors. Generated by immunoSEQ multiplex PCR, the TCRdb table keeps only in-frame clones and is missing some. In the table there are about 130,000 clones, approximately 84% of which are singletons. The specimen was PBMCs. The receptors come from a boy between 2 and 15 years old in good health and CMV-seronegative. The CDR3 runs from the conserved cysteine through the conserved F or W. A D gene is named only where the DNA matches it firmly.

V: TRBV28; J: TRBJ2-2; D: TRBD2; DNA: TGTGCCAGCAGTAACCAGCGGGAGGGCCCCACCGGGGAGCTGTTTTTT; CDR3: CASSNQREGPTGELFF
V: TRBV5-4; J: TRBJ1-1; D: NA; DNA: TGTGCCAGCAGCTTGCCTCAACTAAACACTGAAGCTTTCTTT; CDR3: CASSLPQLNTEAFF
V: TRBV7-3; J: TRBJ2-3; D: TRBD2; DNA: TGTGCCAGCAGCTTAAATAGCGGGGGGTCAGATACGCAGTATTTT; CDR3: CASSLNSGGSDTQYF
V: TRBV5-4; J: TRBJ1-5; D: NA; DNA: TGTGCCAGCAGCCCCGGGGTTGGTAGCAATCAGCCCCAGCATTTT; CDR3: CASSPGVGSNQPQHF
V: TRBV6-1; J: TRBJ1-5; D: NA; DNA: TGTGCCAGCAGTGAACCGGGACTCGGACAGCCCCAGCATTTT; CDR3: CASSEPGLGQPQHF
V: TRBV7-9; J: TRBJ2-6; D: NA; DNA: TGTGCCAGCAGCCTCGAGCGGTTTGGGGCCAACGTCCTGACTTTC; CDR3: CASSLERFGANVLTF
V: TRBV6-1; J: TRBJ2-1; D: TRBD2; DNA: TGTGCCAGCAGTGGACTAGCGGGATTCAATGAGCAGTTCTTC; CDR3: CASSGLAGFNEQFF
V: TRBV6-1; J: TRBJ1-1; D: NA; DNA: TGTGCCATCTCCGCCAGGGGTTACCCTGAAGCTTTCTTT; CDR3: CAISARGYPEAFF
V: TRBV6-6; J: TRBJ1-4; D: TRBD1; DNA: TGTGCCAGCAGTTCGATCGGGACAGCGGGAAAACTGTTTTTT; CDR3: CASSSIGTAGKLFF
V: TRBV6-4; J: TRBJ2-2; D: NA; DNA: TGTGCCAGCAGTGACCGACCGGGAACCGGGGAGCTGTTTTTT; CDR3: CASSDRPGTGELFF